This is a list of T cell receptor beta chains from one sample in a study of cytotoxic CD8 clonotypes in ibrutinib-treated CLL. The data were produced by immunoSEQ multiplex PCR, yet TCRdb's version contains in-frame clones alone and is incomplete. Of about 20,000 clones in the sample, approximately 77% were seen once. This sample comprised PBMCs, obtained before ibrutinib treatment. These TCRs come from a human donor with chronic lymphocytic leukemia. The CDR3 runs from the conserved cysteine through the conserved F or W. The D gene is left open where the match is weak. Clone size is not always given. Where it is, it says once, few, many or a class for expanded clones.

- TRBJ2-7 TRBV5-1 - TGCGCCAGCAGCTCGAAGCTCGAGGGGGAGCAGTACTTC CASSSKLEGEQYF
- TRBJ2-1 TRBV18 - TGTGCCAGCTCACCTCAGGGTTACAATGAGCAGTTCTTC CASSPQGYNEQFF
TRBD2 TRBJ2-1 TRBV9 - TGTGCCAGCAGCGTATACAGCGGGGGGTTTGATGAGCAGTTCTTC CASSVYSGGFDEQFF
- TRBJ1-1 TRBV7-2 - TGTGCCAGCAGCTCAGGGGACGGCTATGCCTGGACTGAAGCTTTCTTT CASSSGDGYAWTEAFF
- TRBJ2-3 TRBV7-3 - TGTGCCAGCAGCTTAACGGGTCTGAACACAGATACGCAGTATTTT CASSLTGLNTDTQYF
- TRBJ1-5 TRBV5-8 few TGTGCCAGCAGCTTGGGAGGGACTATTTATCAGCCCCAGCATTTT CASSLGGTIYQPQHF
TRBD2 TRBJ2-1 TRBV19 - TGTGCCAGTAGTAGGGGCGGGAGTTTCTATGAGCAGTTCTTC CASSRGGSFYEQFF
TRBD1 TRBJ2-1 TRBV4-2 - TGTGCCAGCAGCTACAGGGGGAGACCACACAATGAGCAGTTCTTC CASSYRGRPHNEQFF
- TRBJ2-7 TRBV6-5 - TGTGCCAGCAGTTACGGGGGGTTCTACTACGAGCAGTACTTC CASSYGGFYYEQYF
TRBD2 TRBJ2-7 TRBV4-2 - TGTGCCAGCAGCCAACCCTCAGGGACTAGCGGGGACTACGAGCAGTACTTC CASSQPSGTSGDYEQYF
- TRBJ1-2 TRBV7-9 - TGTGCCAGCAGCTCGTCCTCCTATGGCTACACCTTC CASSSSSYGYTF
- TRBJ1-5 TRBV5-4 - TGCGCCAGCAGCCAAGGGTACATTAGCAATCAGCCCCAGCATTTT CASSQGYISNQPQHF
- TRBJ2-7 TRBV19 - TGTGCCGTCACCGAAAAACAGGGAAACGAGCAGTACTTC CAVTEKQGNEQYF
- TRBJ1-5 TRBV18 - TGTGCCAGCTCACCGGGTCAGCAACGTCAGCCCCAGCATTTT CASSPGQQRQPQHF
- TRBJ2-7 TRBV5-1 - TGCGCCAGCAGCAGGGAACACTCCTACGAGCAGTACTTC CASSREHSYEQYF
- TRBJ2-3 TRBV6-1 - TGTGCCAGCAGTGAAGGGGCACCCATAAGGGGGTATACGCAGTATTTT CASSEGAPIRGYTQYF
- TRBJ1-1 TRBV7-2 - TGTGCCAGCAGCCTACCCCCGGGCGAAGCTTTCTTT CASSLPPGEAFF
TRBD1 TRBJ1-1 TRBV7-2 - TGTGCCAGCAGGTCACAGGGGGCTCACACTGAAGCTTTCTTT CASRSQGAHTEAFF
- TRBJ1-4 TRBV4-1 - TGCGCCAGCAGGAACCCGGGAGGAGGGCCTAATGAAAAACTGTTTTTT CASRNPGGGPNEKLFF
- TRBJ2-5 TRBV18 - TGTGCCAGCTCACCCTTTCGAGGTGAGACCCAGTACTTC CASSPFRGETQYF
TRBD1 TRBJ1-1 TRBV18 - TGTGCCAGCTCACCAGGACAGGGGAACACTGAAGCTTTCTTT CASSPGQGNTEAFF
TRBD2 TRBJ2-1 TRBV4-2 - TGTGCCAGCAGCCAAGCACTAGCGGGGGGGCCGAGTGAGCAGTTCTTC CASSQALAGGPSEQFF
- TRBJ2-3 TRBV12-2 - TGTGCAAGTCGCTGGGGACAGGATAGCACAGATACGCAGTATTTT CASRWGQDSTDTQYF
TRBD2 TRBJ2-7 TRBV6-1 - TGTGCCAGCAGTGTAAACGGAGCGGGGCCCTACGAGCAGTACTTC CASSVNGAGPYEQYF
- TRBJ2-5 TRBV30 few TGTGCCTGGAGTGTACTGTCAGGGTTGGAGACCCAGTACTTC CAWSVLSGLETQYF
TRBD1 TRBJ1-5 TRBV7-8 - TGTGCCAGTCTCCAGGGGGCCATGGTTAGCAATCAGCCCCAGCATTTT CASLQGAMVSNQPQHF
- TRBJ1-4 TRBV19 - TGTGCCAGTAGTATAAGAACAGAGGGAGAAAAACTGTTTTTT CASSIRTEGEKLFF
TRBD2 TRBJ2-1 TRBV5-1 - TGCGCCAGCAGCTTAACAGCGGGGGGCCGGGGTGAGCAGTTCTTC CASSLTAGGRGEQFF
- TRBJ1-6 TRBV19 - TGTGCCAGTACACGGGATTATAATTCACCCCTCCACTTT CASTRDYNSPLHF
- TRBJ1-2 TRBV7-9 few TGTGCCAGCAGCTTAGACGGGGCGGGCTACACCTTC CASSLDGAGYTF
- TRBJ1-3 TRBV19 - TGTGCCAGTAGTATGGGAAGCTCTGGAAACACCATATATTTT CASSMGSSGNTIYF
TRBD1 TRBJ2-1 TRBV2 - TGTGCCAGCAGTGAGCAAAGGGGGCGATACAATGAGCAGTTCTTC CASSEQRGRYNEQFF
- TRBJ2-1 TRBV29-1 once TGCAGCGTTGGCCGCCAGGGATTCCCCCATGAGCAGTTCTTC CSVGRQGFPHEQFF
- TRBJ1-5 TRBV7-3 - TGTGCCAGCAGCTCCTTGGGAGGGACTCAGCCCCAGCATTTT CASSSLGGTQPQHF
TRBD1 TRBJ1-1 TRBV10-3 - TGTGCCATCAGTGAAAAGGGGGCGCGGATGAACACTGAAGCTTTCTTT CAISEKGARMNTEAFF
TRBD1 TRBJ1-2 TRBV5-1 few TGCGCCAGCAGCTTGGTTGCGGGACAGAACTATGGCTACACCTTC CASSLVAGQNYGYTF
TRBD2 TRBJ2-7 TRBV5-1 - TGCGCCAGCAGACAAGGCGCGGGGGTTAGCTCCTACGAGCAGTACTTC CASRQGAGVSSYEQYF
- TRBJ1-3 TRBV6-5 - TGTGCCAGCAGTTACGGTATAGGAAACACCATATATTTT CASSYGIGNTIYF
- TRBJ2-5 TRBV30 - TGTGCCTGGAGTGTGGGGCGACCCGTGACCCAGTACTTC CAWSVGRPVTQYF
- TRBJ2-3 TRBV5-5 - TGTGCCAGCAGCTTCGTACCTAGCACAGATACGCAGTATTTT CASSFVPSTDTQYF
- TRBJ1-1 TRBV5-4 - TGTGCCAGCAGCTTGGGGGGTAGGGTAGGCGCTGAAGCTTTCTTT CASSLGGRVGAEAFF
- TRBJ1-1 TRBV5-5 - TGTGCCAGCAGCTTATTGGGAATTAACACTGAAGCTTTCTTT CASSLLGINTEAFF
- TRBJ1-2 TRBV5-8 few TGTGCCAGCACCTCACCGGCTAACTATGGCTACACCTTC CASTSPANYGYTF
- TRBJ1-4 TRBV18 few TGTGCCAGCTCCCCCCTGGGAGGGGATAATGAAAAACTGTTTTTT CASSPLGGDNEKLFF
TRBD2 TRBJ2-7 TRBV5-1 - TGCGCCAGCAGCACCGGGACTAGCGGACCGTCCTACGAGCAGTACTTC CASSTGTSGPSYEQYF
- TRBJ1-6 TRBV5-5 - TGTGCCAGCAGCTCGATAACTTCCTCCTATAATTCACCCCTCCACTTT CASSSITSSYNSPLHF
- TRBJ2-1 TRBV7-9 - TGTGCCAGCATTCCACCAGGTGGTAATGAGCAGTTCTTC CASIPPGGNEQFF
- TRBJ1-5 TRBV19 - TGTGCCAGTAGCCCAAGACTGGGGGGCAATCAGCCCCAGCATTTT CASSPRLGGNQPQHF
- TRBJ2-7 TRBV4-1 - TGCGCCAGCAGCCCGTCTCTCGGCTACGAGCAGTACTTC CASSPSLGYEQYF
- TRBJ1-3 TRBV7-2 - TGTGCCAGCAGCTTAGACGCACAGGGTCGGACTGGAAACACCATATATTTT CASSLDAQGRTGNTIYF
- TRBJ1-2 TRBV5-4 - TGTGCCAGCAGCCGCCCGACAGAGAACTATGGCTACACCTTC CASSRPTENYGYTF
- TRBJ2-3 TRBV5-1 few TGCGCCAGCAGCTTGGGACGCGGAACAGATACGCAGTATTTT CASSLGRGTDTQYF
- TRBJ1-5 TRBV15 - TGTGCCACCAGCTCAGGGCTGAGCAATCAGCCCCAGCATTTT CATSSGLSNQPQHF
- TRBJ1-5 TRBV19 once TGTGCCAGTAGTGCCGGGTCAGCCGGGGGCAATCAGCCCCAGCATTTT CASSAGSAGGNQPQHF
- TRBJ1-5 TRBV7-2 - TGTGCCAGCAGCCCCTGGGGGGCAGGGGATGATCAGCCCCAGCATTTT CASSPWGAGDDQPQHF
TRBD1 TRBJ2-5 TRBV20-1 - TGCAGTACGGGACAGCAAGAGACCCAGTACTTC CSTGQQETQYF
TRBD1 TRBJ1-2 TRBV5-1 - TGCGCCAGCAGGCGCCAGGGGGCGGCTAACTATGGCTACACCTTC CASRRQGAANYGYTF
TRBD2 TRBJ2-1 TRBV18 few TGTGCCAGCTCACCACAGCGGGGCTACAATGAGCAGTTCTTC CASSPQRGYNEQFF
- TRBJ1-4 TRBV19 - TGTGCCAGTAGTATTGCGGGGGGCGGTTTTGAAAAACTGTTTTTT CASSIAGGGFEKLFF